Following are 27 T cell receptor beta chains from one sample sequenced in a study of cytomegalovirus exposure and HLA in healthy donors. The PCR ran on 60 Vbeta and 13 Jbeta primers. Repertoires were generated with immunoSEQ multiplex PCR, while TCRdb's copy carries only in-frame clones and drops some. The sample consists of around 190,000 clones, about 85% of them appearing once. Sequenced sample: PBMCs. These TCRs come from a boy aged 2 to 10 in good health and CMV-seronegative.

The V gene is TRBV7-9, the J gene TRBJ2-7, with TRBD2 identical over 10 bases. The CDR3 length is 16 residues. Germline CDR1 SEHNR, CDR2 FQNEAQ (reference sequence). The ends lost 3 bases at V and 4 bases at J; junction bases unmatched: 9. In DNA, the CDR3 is TGTGCCAGCAGCTTTCCCCTAGCGGGAGTTGCTTACGAGCAGTACTTC. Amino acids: CASSFPLAGVAYEQYF.

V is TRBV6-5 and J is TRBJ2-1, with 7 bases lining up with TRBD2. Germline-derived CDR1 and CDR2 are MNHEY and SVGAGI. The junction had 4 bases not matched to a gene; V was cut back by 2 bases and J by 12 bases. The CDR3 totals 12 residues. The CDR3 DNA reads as TGTGCCAGCAGTTACGCGGGAGATGCGCAGTTCTTC. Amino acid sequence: CASSYAGDAQFF.

The CDR3 region has the DNA TGTGCCTGGAGCGGACAGGGCTTGCAGTATTTT. Translation: CAWSGQGLQYF. The rearrangement joins TRBV30 to TRBJ2-3; 8 nucleotides match TRBD1. Per the germline V gene, CDR1 is GTSNPN and CDR2 is SVGIG (reference sequence). The CDR3 covers 11 residues. With V trimmed by 3 bases and J by 11 bases, 4 bases remained unmatched. Full variable domain (missing parts from reference TRBV30 and TRBJ2-3): SQTIHQWPATLVQPVGSPLSLECTVEGTSNPNLYWYRQAAGRGLQLLFYSVGIGQISSEVPQNLSASRPQDRQFILSSKKLLLSDSGFYLCAWSGQGLQYFGPGTRLTVL.

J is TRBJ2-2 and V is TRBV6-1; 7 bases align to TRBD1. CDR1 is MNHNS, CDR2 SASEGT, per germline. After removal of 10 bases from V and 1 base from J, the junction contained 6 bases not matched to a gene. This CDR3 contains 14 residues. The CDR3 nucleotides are TGTGCCACCCACCGGGACAGGAACACCGGGGAGCTGTTTTTT. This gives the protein CATHRDRNTGELFF.

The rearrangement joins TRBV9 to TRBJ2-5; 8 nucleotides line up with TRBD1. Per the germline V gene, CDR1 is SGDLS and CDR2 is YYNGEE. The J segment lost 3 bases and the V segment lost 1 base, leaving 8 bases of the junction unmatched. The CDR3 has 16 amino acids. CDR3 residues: CASSVLQGDGKETQYF. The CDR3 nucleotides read TGTGCCAGCAGCGTACTACAGGGGGACGGAAAAGAGACCCAGTACTTC.

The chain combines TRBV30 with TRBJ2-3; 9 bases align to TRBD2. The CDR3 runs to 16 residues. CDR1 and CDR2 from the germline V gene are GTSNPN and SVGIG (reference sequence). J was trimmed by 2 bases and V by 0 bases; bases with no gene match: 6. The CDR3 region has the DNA TGTGCCTGGAGTGTTGTTAGCGGGAGCTTCACAGATACGCAGTATTTT. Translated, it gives CAWSVVSGSFTDTQYF.

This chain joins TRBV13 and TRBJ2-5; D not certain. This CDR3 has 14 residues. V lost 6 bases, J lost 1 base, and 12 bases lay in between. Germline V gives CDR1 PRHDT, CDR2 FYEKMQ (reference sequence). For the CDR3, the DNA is TGTGCCAGCAGTTCTATAGAGCTCCAAGAGACCCAGTACTTC. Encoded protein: CASSSIELQETQYF.

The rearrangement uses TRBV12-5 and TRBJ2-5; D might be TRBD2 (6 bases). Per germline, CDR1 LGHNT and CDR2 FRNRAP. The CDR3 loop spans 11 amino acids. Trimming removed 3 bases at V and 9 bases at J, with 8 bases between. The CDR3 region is CASGFAGPQYF. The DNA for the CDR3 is TGTGCTAGTGGTTTCGCGGGGCCCCAGTACTTC.

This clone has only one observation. The CDR3 sequence: CASSNRDTETQYF. In DNA form, the CDR3 reads TGTGCCAGTAGTAACCGGGACACAGAGACCCAGTACTTC. The chain carries TRBV19 and TRBJ2-5; TRBD1 is a possible D gene (6 bases). Per germline, CDR1 LNHDA and CDR2 SQIVND (reference sequence). V dropped 4 bases and J dropped 4 bases, with 10 bases sitting between them. The CDR3 is 13 amino acids.

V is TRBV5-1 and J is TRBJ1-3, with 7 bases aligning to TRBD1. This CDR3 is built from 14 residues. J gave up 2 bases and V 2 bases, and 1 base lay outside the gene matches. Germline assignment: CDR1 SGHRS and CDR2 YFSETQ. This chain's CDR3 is CASSFQGAGNTIYF. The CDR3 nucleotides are TGCGCCAGCAGCTTTCAGGGGGCTGGAAACACCATATATTTT.

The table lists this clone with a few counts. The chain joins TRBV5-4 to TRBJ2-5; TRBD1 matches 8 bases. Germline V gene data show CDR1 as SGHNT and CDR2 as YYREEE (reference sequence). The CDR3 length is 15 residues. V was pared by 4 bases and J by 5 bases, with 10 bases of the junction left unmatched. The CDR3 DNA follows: TGTGCCAGCAGCCGGAAGGACAGGGTTCGGGAGACCCAGTACTTC. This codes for CASSRKDRVRETQYF.

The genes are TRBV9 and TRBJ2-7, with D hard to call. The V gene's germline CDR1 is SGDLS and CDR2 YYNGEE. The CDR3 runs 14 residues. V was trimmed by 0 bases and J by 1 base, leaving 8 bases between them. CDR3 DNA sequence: TGTGCCAGCAGCGTAGCTATCGGGTCCTACGAGCAGTACTTC. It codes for CASSVAIGSYEQYF. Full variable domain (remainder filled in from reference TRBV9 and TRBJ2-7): DSGVTQTPKHLITATGQRVTLRCSPRSGDLSVYWYQQSLDQGLQFLIQYYNGEERAKGNILERFSAQQFPDLHSELNLSSLELGDSALYFCASSVAIGSYEQYFGPGTRLTVT.

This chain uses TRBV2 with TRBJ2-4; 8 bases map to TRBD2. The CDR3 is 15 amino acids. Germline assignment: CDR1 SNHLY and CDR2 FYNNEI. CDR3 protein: CATHGSGEAKNIQYF. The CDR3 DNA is TGTGCTACGCATGGTAGCGGGGAAGCCAAAAACATTCAGTACTTC.

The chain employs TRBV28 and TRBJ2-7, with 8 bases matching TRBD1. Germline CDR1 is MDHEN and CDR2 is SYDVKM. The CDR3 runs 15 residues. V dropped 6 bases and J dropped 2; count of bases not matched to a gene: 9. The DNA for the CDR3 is TGTGCCAGCAGCCAGACAGGGGTGTTAGCCTACGAGCAGTACTTC. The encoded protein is CASSQTGVLAYEQYF. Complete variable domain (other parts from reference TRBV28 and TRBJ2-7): DVKVTQSSRYLVKRTGEKVFLECVQDMDHENMFWYRQDPGLGLRLIYFSYDVKMKEKGDIPEGYSVSREKKERFSLILESASTNQTSMYLCASSQTGVLAYEQYFGPGTRLTVT.

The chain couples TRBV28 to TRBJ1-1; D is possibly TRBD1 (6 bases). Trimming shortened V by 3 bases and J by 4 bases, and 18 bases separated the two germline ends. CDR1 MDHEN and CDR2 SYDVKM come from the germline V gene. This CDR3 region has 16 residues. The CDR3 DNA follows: TGTGCCAGCAGTTTGGTAGGGGGGGCCGGAGGCACTGAAGCTTTCTTT. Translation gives CASSLVGGAGGTEAFF.

This CDR3 reads CASSHTGGGIAKNIQYF. CDR3 in DNA: TGTGCCAGCAGCCATACCGGGGGAGGAATAGCCAAAAACATTCAGTACTTC. V is TRBV27 and J is TRBJ2-4; tentative D call: TRBD2 (6 bases). V was clipped by 6 bases and J by 0 bases, with 18 bases between them. Germline V CDR1 and CDR2: MNHEY, SMNVEV (reference sequence). There are 17 residues in the CDR3.

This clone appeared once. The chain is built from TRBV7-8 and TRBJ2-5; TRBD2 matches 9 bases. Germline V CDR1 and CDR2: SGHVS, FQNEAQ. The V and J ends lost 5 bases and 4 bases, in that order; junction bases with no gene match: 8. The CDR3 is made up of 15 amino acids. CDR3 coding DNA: TGTGCCAGCAGCCCGGCGGGGGGGGTGGCAGAGACCCAGTACTTC. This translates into CASSPAGGVAETQYF.

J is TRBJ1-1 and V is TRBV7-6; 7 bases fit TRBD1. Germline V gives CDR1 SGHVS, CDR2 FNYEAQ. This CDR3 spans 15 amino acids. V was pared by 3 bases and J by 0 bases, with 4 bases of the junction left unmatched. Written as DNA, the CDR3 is TGTGCCAGCAGCTTGACAGGGCCAATGAACACTGAAGCTTTCTTT. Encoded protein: CASSLTGPMNTEAFF. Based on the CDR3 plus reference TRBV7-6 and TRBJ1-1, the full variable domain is GAGVSQSPRYKVTKRGQDVALRCDPISGHVSLYWYRQALGQGPEFLTYFNYEAQQDKSGLPNDRFSAERPEGSISTLTIQRTEQRDSAMYRCASSLTGPMNTEAFFGQGTRLTVV.

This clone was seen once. The CDR3 nucleotides read TGTGCCAGCAGCTGGTCTAGCGGTAGCACAGATACGCAGTATTTT. Translated, it gives CASSWSSGSTDTQYF. The chain is built from TRBV9 and TRBJ2-3, with 7 bases identical to TRBD2. Germline loops: CDR1 SGDLS, CDR2 YYNGEE. The CDR3 totals 15 residues. V trimming: 4 bases; J trimming: 0 bases; junction bases outside the gene matches: 5.

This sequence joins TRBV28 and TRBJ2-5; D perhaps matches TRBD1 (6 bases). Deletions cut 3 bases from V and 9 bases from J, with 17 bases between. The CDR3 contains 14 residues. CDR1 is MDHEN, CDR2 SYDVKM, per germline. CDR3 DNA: TGTGCCAGCAGTTTTTTGGGGAACTCAGGGGCCCAGTACTTC. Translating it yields CASSFLGNSGAQYF.

CDR3 sequence reads: CASSLVPGQGQETQYF. DNA for the CDR3: TGTGCCAGCAGCTTGGTCCCGGGACAGGGGCAAGAGACCCAGTACTTC. The chain employs TRBV5-4 and TRBJ2-5; 10 bases agree with TRBD1. The V segment lost 0 bases and the J segment 2 bases; nucleotides outside the gene matches: 4. This CDR3 region has 16 residues. CDR1 and CDR2 from the germline V gene are SGHNT and YYREEE (reference sequence).

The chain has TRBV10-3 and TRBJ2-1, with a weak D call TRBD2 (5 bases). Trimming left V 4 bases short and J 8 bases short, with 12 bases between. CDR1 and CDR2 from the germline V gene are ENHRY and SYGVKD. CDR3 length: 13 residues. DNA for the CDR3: TGTGCCATCAGTGGACTAAGGGTGGATGAGCAGTTCTTC. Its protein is CAISGLRVDEQFF.

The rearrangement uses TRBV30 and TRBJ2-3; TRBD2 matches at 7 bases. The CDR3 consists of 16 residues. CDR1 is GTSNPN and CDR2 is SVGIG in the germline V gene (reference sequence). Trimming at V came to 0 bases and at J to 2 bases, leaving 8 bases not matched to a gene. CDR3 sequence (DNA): TGTGCCTGGAGTGTACGGTTGGGGGGGTTCACAGATACGCAGTATTTT. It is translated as CAWSVRLGGFTDTQYF.

The DNA for the CDR3 is TGTGCCAGCAACTCCCAGGGGGTCCCTGAAGCTTTCTTT. It codes for CASNSQGVPEAFF. V usage is TRBV6-1 and J usage is TRBJ1-1, with TRBD1 matching 7 bases. The CDR3 loop spans 13 amino acids. With 7 bases clipped from V and 6 bases from J, the junction kept 8 bases outside the gene matches. The germline V gene has CDR1 MNHNS and CDR2 SASEGT.

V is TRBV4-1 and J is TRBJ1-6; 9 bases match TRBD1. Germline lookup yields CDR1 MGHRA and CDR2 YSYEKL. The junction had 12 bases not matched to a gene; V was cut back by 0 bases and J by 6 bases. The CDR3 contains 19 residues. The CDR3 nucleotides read TGCGCCAGCAGCCAAGATCCTCCTTTTGCGGGACAGGGTAATTCACCCCTCCACTTT. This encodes CASSQDPPFAGQGNSPLHF.

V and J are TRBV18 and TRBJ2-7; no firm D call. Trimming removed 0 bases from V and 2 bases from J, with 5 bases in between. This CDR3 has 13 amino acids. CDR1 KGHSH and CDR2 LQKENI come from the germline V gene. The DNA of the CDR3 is TGTGCCAGCTCACCACCGACAACCTACGAGCAGTACTTC. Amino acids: CASSPPTTYEQYF. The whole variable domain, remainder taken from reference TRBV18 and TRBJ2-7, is NAGVMQNPRHLVRRRGQEARLRCSPMKGHSHVYWYRQLPEEGLKFMVYLQKENIIDESGMPKERFSAEFPKEGPSILRIQQVVRGDSAAYFCASSPPTTYEQYFGPGTRLTVT.

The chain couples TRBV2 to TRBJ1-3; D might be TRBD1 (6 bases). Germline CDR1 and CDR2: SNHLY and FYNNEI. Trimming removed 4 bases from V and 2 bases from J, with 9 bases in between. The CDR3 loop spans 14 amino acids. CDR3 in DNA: TGTGCCAGCAGTGTGACAGGTCCTGGAAACACCATATATTTT. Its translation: CASSVTGPGNTIYF.